The count of the clone carrying this TCR beta chain is one. Germline V gives CDR1 MNHEY, CDR2 SVGEGT. This CDR3 contains 17 residues. V dropped 0 bases and J dropped 6; count of bases not matched to a gene: 6. Per the study methods: Amplification from reference gene primers served as the basis for estimated nucleated cell counts. Libraries were prepared by immunoSEQ multiplex PCR; TCRdb keeps only in-frame clonotypes and omits some of them. D and trimming come from the DNA, and the V and J calls and clone size come from that table. Among tens of thousands of clones, around 87% were seen once, and the ten largest hold 2.5% to 3%. The data originate from a study of blood T cell repertoires in COVID-19. Overall study: Italy, Spain and the United States were the sources of the convalescent and acute COVID-19 samples. In each case, the material was cDNA or gDNA derived from T cells, B-cell-depleted T cells, or PBMCs.

The rearrangement uses TRBV6-2 or TRBV6-3 and TRBJ2-1, with 12 bases matching TRBD2. The sample comprised peripheral blood. The sequence derives from a man aged 45 to 65 with active COVID-19. Written as DNA, the CDR3 is TGTGCCAGCAGTTACTCGCAGACTAGCGGGGGTCGCAATGAGCAGTTCTTC. Encoded protein: CASSYSQTSGGRNEQFF.